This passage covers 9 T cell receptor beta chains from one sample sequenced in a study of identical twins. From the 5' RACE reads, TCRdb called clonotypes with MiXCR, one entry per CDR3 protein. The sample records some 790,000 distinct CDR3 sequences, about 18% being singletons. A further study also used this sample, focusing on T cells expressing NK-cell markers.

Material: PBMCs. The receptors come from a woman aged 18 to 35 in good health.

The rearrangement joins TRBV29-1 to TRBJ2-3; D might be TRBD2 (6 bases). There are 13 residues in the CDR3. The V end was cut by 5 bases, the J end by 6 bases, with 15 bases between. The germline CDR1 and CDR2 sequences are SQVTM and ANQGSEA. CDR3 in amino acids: CSVHHGSRDTQYF. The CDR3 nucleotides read TGCAGCGTTCATCACGGGAGTCGCGATACGCAGTATTTT.

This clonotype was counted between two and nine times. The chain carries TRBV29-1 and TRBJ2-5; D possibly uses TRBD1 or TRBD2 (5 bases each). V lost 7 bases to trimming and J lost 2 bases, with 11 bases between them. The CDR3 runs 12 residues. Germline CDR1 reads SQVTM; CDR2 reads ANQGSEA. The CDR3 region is CSAGTIQETQYF. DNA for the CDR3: TGCAGCGCGGGGACGATTCAAGAGACCCAGTACTTC.

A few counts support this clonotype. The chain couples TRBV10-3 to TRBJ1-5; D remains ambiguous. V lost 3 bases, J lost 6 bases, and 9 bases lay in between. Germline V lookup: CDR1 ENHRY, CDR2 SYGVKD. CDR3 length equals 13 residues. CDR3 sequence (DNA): TGTGCCATCAGTGACCTGTGGCGTCAGCCCCAGCATTTT. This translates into CAISDLWRQPQHF.

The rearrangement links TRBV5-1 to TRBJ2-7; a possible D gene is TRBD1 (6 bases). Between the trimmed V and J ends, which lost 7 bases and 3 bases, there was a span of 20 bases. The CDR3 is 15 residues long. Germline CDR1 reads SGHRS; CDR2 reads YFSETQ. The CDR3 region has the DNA TGCGCCAGCCGGACTCAAGGACAGCCTGGCTACGAGCAGTACTTC. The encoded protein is CASRTQGQPGYEQYF. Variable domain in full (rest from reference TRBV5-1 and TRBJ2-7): KAGVTQTPRYLIKTRGQQVTLSCSPISGHRSVSWYQQTPGQGLQFLFEYFSETQRNKGNFPGRFSGRQFSNSRSEMNVSTLELGDSALYLCASRTQGQPGYEQYFGPGTRLTVT.

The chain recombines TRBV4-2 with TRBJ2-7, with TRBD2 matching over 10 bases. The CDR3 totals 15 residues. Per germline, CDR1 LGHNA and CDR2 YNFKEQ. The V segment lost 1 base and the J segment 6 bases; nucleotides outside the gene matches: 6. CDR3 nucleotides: TGTGCCAGCAGCCAAGGGAGCGGGGGGGTGAGCGAGCAGTACTTC. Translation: CASSQGSGGVSEQYF.

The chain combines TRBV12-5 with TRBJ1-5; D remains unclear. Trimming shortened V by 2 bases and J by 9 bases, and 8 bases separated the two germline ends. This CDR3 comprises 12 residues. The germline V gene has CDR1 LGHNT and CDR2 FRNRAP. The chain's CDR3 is CASGLSSGPQHF. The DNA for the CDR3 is TGTGCTAGTGGTTTGAGTAGTGGGCCCCAGCATTTT.

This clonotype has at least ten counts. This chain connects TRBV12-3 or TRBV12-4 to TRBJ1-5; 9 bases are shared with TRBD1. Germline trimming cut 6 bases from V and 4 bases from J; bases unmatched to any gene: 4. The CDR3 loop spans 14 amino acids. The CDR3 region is CASRKQGANQPQHF. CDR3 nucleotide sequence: TGTGCCAGCAGGAAACAGGGGGCAAATCAGCCCCAGCATTTT.

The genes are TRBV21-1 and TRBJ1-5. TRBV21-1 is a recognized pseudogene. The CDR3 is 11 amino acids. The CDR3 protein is CASTNEEPQHF. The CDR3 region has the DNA TGTGCCAGCACCAACGAGGAGCCCCAGCATTTT.

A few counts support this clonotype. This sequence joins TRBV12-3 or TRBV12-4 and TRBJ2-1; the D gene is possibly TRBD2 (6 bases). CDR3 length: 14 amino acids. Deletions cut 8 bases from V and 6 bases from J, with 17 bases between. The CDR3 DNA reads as TGTGCCAGCGCCTTGGACGGGACTCCCAATGAGCAGTTCTTC. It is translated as CASALDGTPNEQFF.